The clone carrying this T cell receptor (beta chain) was observed a handful of times. Its antigen is unidentified. The CDR3 runs 13 residues. V lost 5 bases to trimming and J lost 9 bases, with 16 bases between them. Germline CDR1 reads MNHEY; CDR2 reads SVGEGT. The entry originates in a study of T cells after yellow fever vaccination. Study results and caveats: Just a small share of clonotypes turned up in the CD4 compartment as well as the CD8 compartment. Booster samples showed a return of most primary-vaccination clones (around 95% CD4, 80% to 90% CD8). The secondary response showed a weaker magnitude and a faster peak, day 5 versus 15.

A single record per CDR3 protein comes from TCRdb applying MiXCR to the 5' RACE reads. The table shows 250,000 or so distinct CDR3 sequences, with about 3.7% occurring only once. The clonotype was recovered from a man aged 18-30 years who received the YFV17D yellow fever vaccine. This specimen was PBMCs, taken 15 days after the yellow fever booster vaccination. V gene TRBV6-2 or TRBV6-3 combines with J gene TRBJ2-5; D may be TRBD2 (6 bases). CDR3 coding DNA: TGTGCCAGCAGTCCCGGGCCAGGCGGGGCCCAGTACTTC. It codes for CASSPGPGGAQYF.